Below are 2 T cell receptor beta chains sequenced from a single sample in a study of Graves' ophthalmopathy and Graves' hyperthyroidism listed by TCRdb under 2018. Reads for this sample came from an Illumina HiSeq 2000. For repertoire sequencing, the TCR beta CDR3 regions were amplified from RNA transcripts. A first-round RT-PCR used HTBI primers with the Qiagen OneStep RT-PCR kit, followed by a second-round multiplex PCR, size selection and purification. The raw public reads went through TCRdb reprocessing: fastp at Q25, MiXCR clone calling, in-frame beta chains kept. All rows with the same CDR3 protein become a single entry with the most common DNA and genes. Across this sample there are around 1,000,000 distinct CDR3 sequences, with about 40% seen only once. The top ten clones comprise roughly 10% of the sample. Sequenced material: peripheral blood or thyroid tissue (not recorded which). The receptors shown here come from an adult man with Graves' hyperthyroidism.

This clonotype occurred once. A clone one base away is much larger, so this may be a read error. This chain connects TRBV29-1 to TRBJ1-2, with D uncertain. The CDR3 totals 14 residues. CDR1 SQVTM and CDR2 ANQGSEA come from the germline V gene. CDR3 sequence (DNA): TGCAGTGCTAGAGTCAGGATGCTTTCCCCTGGCTACACCTTC. It is translated as CSARVRMLSPGYTF.

This rearrangement joins TRBV12-5 to TRBJ1-2; 8 bases match TRBD1. This CDR3 is built from 15 residues. The V gene's germline CDR1 is LGHNT and CDR2 FRNRAP. CDR3 residues: CASSFGRGQEYGYTF. The CDR3, as DNA: TGTGCCAGCAGCTTCGGGCGGGGACAGGAATATGGCTACACCTTC.